This TCR beta chain was documented in a study of regulatory T cells in long-lasting Graves disease (dated by TCRdb to the early 2020s). With regard to the full study: Newly diagnosed Graves' disease patients had taken antithyroid drugs for less than 3 months. This study used TCR sequencing and RNA sequencing of peripheral blood to compare persistent Graves' disease patients against newly diagnosed Graves' disease patients. The study was conducted in China and was registered as a clinical trial. A total of 33 samples underwent TCR sequencing, from 13 patients with persistent Graves' disease and approximately 20 patients with newly diagnosed Graves' disease.

The library was obtained by multiplex PCR. TCRdb names Illumina HiSeq 4000 as the instrument used. iRepertoire HTBI primers and Arm-PCR amplification of CDR3 regions were used to construct TCR beta libraries. PCR products were gel purified before sequencing. The paper's processing steps were these. Gene usage analysis of CDR3 amino acid clonotypes used the approximately 62 TRBV and 14 to 15 TRBJ segments found across samples. COPE and FqMerger were used to merge the filtered high-quality paired reads into contigs. Contigs were aligned with BLAST to IMGT TRBV, TRBD and TRBJ reference genes, and CDR3 was defined per IMGT. Clonotypes above 0.1% frequency were classified as highly expanded clones. Shannon entropy was used to measure repertoire diversity, and the Gini coefficient was used to measure V-J evenness. Clonotypes shared by more than one individual were considered public. The public reads were quality trimmed at Q25 with fastp and then assembled into clones with MiXCR by TCRdb, keeping productive beta chains. Every CDR3 protein is listed once, alongside the most common genes and DNA of its rows. The V and J calls shown here were made by TCRdb, not taken from the authors' results. In this sample the table shows about 310,000 distinct CDR3 sequences, about a sixth of which occur a single time. Jointly, the top ten make up 35% to 45% of the sample.

CDR1 and CDR2, looked up from the germline V gene, are SGHTA and FQGTGA. The CDR3 contains 9 residues, cysteine and phenylalanine counted. Solely the CDR3 DNA is kept, with 27 bases framed from the first base. Interpreted using the paper, the time point label stands for: newly diagnosed GD, antithyroid drugs for less than 3 months. For both TCR sequencing and RNA sequencing, RNA was extracted from PBMCs in TRIzol. The diagnosis of Graves' disease was made according to American Thyroid Association guidelines. The patients came from an endocrinology department in Xi'an, China. Each patient gave approximately 9.7 milliliters of peripheral blood, collected in an EDTA anticoagulant tube. Ficoll Paque Plus density gradient separation was used to isolate PBMCs, and no further T cell sorting was performed. An Agilent 2100 Bioanalyzer and agarose gel were used to check RNA quality, while a NanoDrop 2000 measured RNA concentration.

Results and caveats for the whole study, not just this receptor: Because the primary lesion, thyroid tissue, could not be accessed, the study looked at peripheral blood alone. The authors noted that the small sample size was a limitation that may lower accuracy. Persistent disease showed preferential use of TRBV28, TRBJ1-2 and TRBJ2-5, whereas newly diagnosed disease favored TRBV20-1 and TRBJ2-1. Sequencing and analysis were restricted to the TCR beta chain. A larger number of public clonotypes was shared among persistent patients (fewer than 3,000) than among newly diagnosed patients (roughly 980). Compared with newly diagnosed patients, persistent Graves' disease patients had lower TCR Shannon entropy and fewer highly expanded clones, which suggests clonal expansion.

This clonotype was seen a handful of times. Its antigen target is currently unknown. A read error may account for a junction end that differs from germline. The receptor comes from a female donor with Graves disease. Recombination linked TRBV7-3 to TRBJ2-7, with the D call perhaps TRBD1 or TRBD2, each one matching 5 bases. This sample comprised peripheral blood mononuclear cells (PBMCs), obtained at new diagnosis, from a patient treated with antithyroid drugs. This receptor carries the CDR3 CAGTYKQYF. The DNA is as follows: TGTGCCGGGACCTACAAGCAGTACTTC.